The 10 T cell receptor beta chains reported below all come from one sample, sequenced in a study of siplizumab effects on memory and regulatory T cells. Generated by immunoSEQ multiplex PCR, the TCRdb table keeps only in-frame clones and is missing some. The sample yields tens of thousands of clones, 93% seen once. Sequences were obtained from CD8+ T cells sorted from blood. The origin of the receptors is a human donor in good health.

A note on this clone: Other nucleotide sequences in the sample specify the same CDR3. The rearrangement uses TRBV7-2 and TRBJ2-3; D gene ambiguous. Germline CDR1 reads SGHTA; CDR2 reads FQGNSA. The V gene lost 1 base and the J gene lost 1 base, with 6 bases spanning the gap. CDR3 length equals 14 residues. CDR3 residues: CASSLVGGTDTQYF. CDR3 nucleotide sequence: TGTGCCAGCAGCTTAGTCGGAGGCACAGATACGCAGTATTTT.

This chain uses TRBV6-6 with TRBJ2-5; no clear D gene. The CDR3 is made up of 11 amino acids. Trimming removed 0 bases from V and 5 bases from J, with 1 base in between. The germline gives CDR1 MNHNY, CDR2 SVGAGI (reference sequence). The CDR3 region is CASSYSETQYF. CDR3 nucleotides: TGTGCCAGCAGTTACTCGGAGACCCAGTACTTC.

The gene calls are TRBV9 and TRBJ2-7; D unclear. Germline assignment: CDR1 SGDLS and CDR2 YYNGEE. V was shortened by 0 bases and J by 0 bases, with 7 bases between the two germline ends. This CDR3 comprises 14 residues. In DNA form, the CDR3 reads TGTGCCAGCAGCGTAGAACGGAGCTCCTACGAGCAGTACTTC. It translates to CASSVERSSYEQYF.

This clone was seen a single time. The chain uses TRBV5-1 and TRBJ2-1, with D possibly TRBD1 on 6 matching bases. Trimming left V 4 bases short and J 8 bases short, with 19 bases between. The CDR3 spans 15 residues. Germline loops: CDR1 SGHRS, CDR2 YFSETQ. This chain's CDR3 is CASSAQTTGFDEQFF. CDR3 nucleotide sequence: TGCGCCAGCAGCGCGCAGACTACAGGGTTCGATGAGCAGTTCTTC.

This chain joins TRBV6-5 and TRBJ2-7; weak D call: TRBD1 (5 bases). The CDR3 runs to 11 residues. The V gene lost 2 bases and the J gene lost 11 bases, with 10 bases spanning the gap. Germline CDR1 MNHEY, CDR2 SVGAGI. In DNA, the CDR3 is TGTGCCAGCAGTTACCCCGACAGAGAGTACTTC. Translating it yields CASSYPDREYF.

This clone has a handful of counts. This chain connects TRBV6-5 to TRBJ1-1; D is unclear. The CDR3 is 13 amino acids. V was shortened by 6 bases and J by 0 bases, with 8 bases between the two germline ends. Germline V gene sequence: CDR1 MNHEY, CDR2 SVGAGI. CDR3: CASRPKLNTEAFF. As DNA, the CDR3 is TGTGCCAGCAGGCCTAAATTGAACACTGAAGCTTTCTTT.

The gene calls are TRBV6-5 and TRBJ2-5, with 10 nucleotides matching TRBD2. The CDR3 is 15 residues long. Germline V gene sequence: CDR1 MNHEY, CDR2 SVGAGI. V dropped 6 bases and J dropped 11; count of bases not matched to a gene: 15. The CDR3 reads CASSYGLAGAGEQYF. Here the CDR3 DNA reads TGTGCCAGCAGCTACGGGCTAGCGGGGGCTGGTGAGCAGTACTTC.

This clone was seen only a few times. V usage is TRBV6-4 and J usage is TRBJ2-1; 7 bases match TRBD2. Trimming took 7 bases from V and 3 from J; bases not matched to a gene: 6. In germline, CDR1 is MRHNA, CDR2 SNTAGT. The length of the CDR3 is 14 residues. The CDR3 region is CASKGSGDYNEQFF. In DNA, the CDR3 is TGTGCCAGCAAAGGGAGCGGGGACTACAATGAGCAGTTCTTC.

The CDR3: CSVVGWEGEAFF. CDR3 in DNA: TGCAGCGTTGTAGGGTGGGAGGGTGAAGCTTTCTTT. This chain uses TRBV29-1 with TRBJ1-1; D uncertain. Trimming left V 4 bases short and J 7 bases short, with 13 bases between. CDR3 length: 12 amino acids. Germline loops: CDR1 SQVTM, CDR2 ANQGSEA.

The chain recombines TRBV7-6 with TRBJ2-2; D is undetermined. This CDR3 has 12 residues. The ends were cut back, 10 bases at V and 3 bases at J, with 9 bases in the middle. Per germline, CDR1 SGHVS and CDR2 FNYEAQ. The CDR3 DNA sequence: TGTGCCACTAAGTCTGACACCGGGGAGCTGTTTTTT. Protein product: CATKSDTGELFF.